This T cell receptor beta chain was obtained from a study of OX40 agonist ivuxolimab in advanced cancers. J was trimmed by 2 bases and V by 5 bases; bases with no gene match: 6. From germline, CDR1 is MDHEN and CDR2 SYDVKM. The CDR3 is 15 residues long. Libraries were prepared by immunoSEQ multiplex PCR; TCRdb keeps only in-frame clonotypes and omits some of them. The table has tens of thousands of clones, about 85% seen once. This chain connects TRBV28 to TRBJ1-2; 9 bases align to TRBD1. The material sequenced was CD4+ or CD8+ T cells sorted from blood, taken in a trial of the OX40 agonist ivuxolimab. The TCR sequence derives from an adult with an advanced solid tumor such as melanoma, head and neck, liver or kidney cancer. This chain's CDR3 is CASSTRTGVNYGYTF. CDR3 DNA sequence: TGTGCCAGCAGTACTCGGACAGGGGTCAACTATGGCTACACCTTC.